This T cell receptor beta chain was sequenced in a study of control samples from healthy donors and cancer patients. The protocol was immunoSEQ multiplex PCR, while the TCRdb copy is restricted to in-frame clones and leaves out a portion. The data contain some 66,000 clones, 85% of them seen just once; the ten biggest clones take up about 5%. The source of this sequence is a man aged 35-49 years in good health. What was sequenced was blood.

CDR3 DNA: TGTGCCAGCAGTAGGACGGACGGGGAGCAGTACTTC. This sequence encodes CASSRTDGEQYF. This chain uses TRBV2 with TRBJ2-7; D remains unclear. Germline V gives CDR1 SNHLY, CDR2 FYNNEI. This CDR3 comprises 12 residues. V lost 5 bases, J lost 7 bases, and 12 bases lay in between.